Listed below are T cell receptor beta chains from one sample, sequenced in a study of T cell repertoires in cytomegalovirus infection. TCRdb fed the reads into MiXCR, producing one record per CDR3 protein. The sample has almost 550,000 distinct CDR3 sequences; about 17% are singletons. Sequences were obtained from CD8+ T cells from PBMCs. The receptor set was obtained from a human donor in good health (CMV status not recorded). Some clones in this sample may be carry-over from other donors' samples. CDR3s leave out the opening cysteine and the closing phenylalanine or tryptophan.

V gene	J gene	CDR3 protein
TRBV6-5	TRBJ1-1	ASSYSSREKGNTEAF
TRBV6-1	TRBJ1-5	ASSEASQPQH
TRBV6-2/TRBV6-3	TRBJ2-2	ASSYVGYRGELF
TRBV12-5	TRBJ2-2	ASGSLAGGLTGELF
TRBV29-1	TRBJ1-2	SASGTGLLGGYT
TRBV28	TRBJ1-5	ASSEMDRVGQPQH
TRBV6-1	TRBJ2-7	ATLPGLLSYEQY
TRBV11-2	TRBJ1-6	ASSLVSAFGRGNRPPLH
TRBV10-3	TRBJ2-5	AISESSAGGQETQY
TRBV7-8	TRBJ1-4	ASRLGRHSVGREKLF
TRBV27	TRBJ1-1	ASSLRGRGQDTEAF
TRBV5-1	TRBJ2-7	ASRVAGGPMDEQY
TRBV7-9	TRBJ2-7	ASRPTGMGTQQY
TRBV11-3	TRBJ2-1	ASSDSASSYNEQF
TRBV19	TRBJ2-7	ASSPGLAATYEQY
TRBV6-2/TRBV6-3	TRBJ2-1	ASILRQGALNEQF
TRBV15	TRBJ2-2	ATSRSTSGGGGELF
TRBV7-8	TRBJ1-2	ASSPRDRDTYGYT
TRBV7-8	TRBJ1-1	ASSGNQGNTEAF
TRBV29-1	TRBJ1-2	SVDEGGTYGYT
TRBV2	TRBJ2-6	ASRTGTSSGANVLT
TRBV7-6	TRBJ2-7	ASRPGTGGHEQY
TRBV4-1	TRBJ1-5	SSSPTGVSNQPPH
TRBV7-9	TRBJ2-5	ASSPAGQETQY
TRBV5-1	TRBJ1-1	ASSLAPQVNTEAF
TRBV6-1	TRBJ2-5	ASRSGQGGQTQY
TRBV27	TRBJ2-1	ASSRIRRGNEQF